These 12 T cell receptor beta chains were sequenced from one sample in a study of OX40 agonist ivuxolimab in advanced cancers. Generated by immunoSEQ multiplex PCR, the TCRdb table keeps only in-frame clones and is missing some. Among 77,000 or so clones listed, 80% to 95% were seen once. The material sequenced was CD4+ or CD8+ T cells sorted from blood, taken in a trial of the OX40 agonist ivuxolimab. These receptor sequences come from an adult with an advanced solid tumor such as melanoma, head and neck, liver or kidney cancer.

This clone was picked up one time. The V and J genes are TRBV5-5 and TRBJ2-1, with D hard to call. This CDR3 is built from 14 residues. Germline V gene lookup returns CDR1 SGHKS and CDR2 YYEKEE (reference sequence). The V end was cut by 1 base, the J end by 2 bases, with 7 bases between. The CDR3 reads CASSLSTAYNEQFF. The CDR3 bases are TGTGCCAGCAGCTTGAGTACAGCCTACAATGAGCAGTTCTTC. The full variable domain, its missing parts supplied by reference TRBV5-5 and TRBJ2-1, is DAGVTQSPTHLIKTRGQQVTLRCSPISGHKSVSWYQQVLGQGPQFIFQYYEKEERGRGNFPDRFSARQFPNYSSELNVNALLLGDSALYLCASSLSTAYNEQFFGPGTRLTVL.

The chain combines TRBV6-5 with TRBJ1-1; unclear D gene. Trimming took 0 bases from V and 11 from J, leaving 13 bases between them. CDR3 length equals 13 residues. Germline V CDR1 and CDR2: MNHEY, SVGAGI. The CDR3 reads CASSYSMGKGAFF. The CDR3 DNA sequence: TGTGCCAGCAGTTACTCGATGGGGAAAGGTGCTTTCTTT.

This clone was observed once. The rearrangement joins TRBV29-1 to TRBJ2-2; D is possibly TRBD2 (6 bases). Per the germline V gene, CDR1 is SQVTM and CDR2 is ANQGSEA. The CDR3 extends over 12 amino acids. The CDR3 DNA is TGCACCGTAATGAGGGACTCCGGGGAGCTGTTTTTT. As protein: CTVMRDSGELFF.

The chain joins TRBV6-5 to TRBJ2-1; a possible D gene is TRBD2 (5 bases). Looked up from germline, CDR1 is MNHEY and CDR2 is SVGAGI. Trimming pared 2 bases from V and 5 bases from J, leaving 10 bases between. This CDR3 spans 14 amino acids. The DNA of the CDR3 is TGTGCCAGCAGTTACGGAGTGACTAACAATGAGCAGTTCTTC. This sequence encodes CASSYGVTNNEQFF.

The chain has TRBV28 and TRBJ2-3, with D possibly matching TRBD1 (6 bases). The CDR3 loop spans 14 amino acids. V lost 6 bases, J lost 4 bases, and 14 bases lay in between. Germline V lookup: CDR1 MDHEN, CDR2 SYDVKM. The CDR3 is CASSDQGSADTQYF. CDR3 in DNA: TGTGCCAGCAGCGACCAGGGGAGCGCAGATACGCAGTATTTT.

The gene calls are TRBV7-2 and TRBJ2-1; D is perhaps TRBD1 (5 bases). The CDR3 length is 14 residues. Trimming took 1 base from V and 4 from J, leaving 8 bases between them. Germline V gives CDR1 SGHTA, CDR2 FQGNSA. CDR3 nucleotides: TGTGCCAGCAGCTTAGGTCGACAGTACAATGAGCAGTTCTTC. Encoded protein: CASSLGRQYNEQFF. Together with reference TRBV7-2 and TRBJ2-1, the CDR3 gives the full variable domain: GAGVSQSPSNKVTEKGKDVELRCDPISGHTALYWYRQSLGQGLEFLIYFQGNSAPDKSGLPSDRFSAERTGGSVSTLTIQRTQQEDSAVYLCASSLGRQYNEQFFGPGTRLTVL.

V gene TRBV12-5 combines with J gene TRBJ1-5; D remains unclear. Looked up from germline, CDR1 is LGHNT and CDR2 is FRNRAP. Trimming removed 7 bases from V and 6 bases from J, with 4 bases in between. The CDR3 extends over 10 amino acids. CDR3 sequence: CASEGQPQHF. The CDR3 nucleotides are TGTGCTAGTGAGGGTCAGCCCCAGCATTTT. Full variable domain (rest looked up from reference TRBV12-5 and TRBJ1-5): DARVTQTPRHKVTEMGQEVTMRCQPILGHNTVFWYRQTMMQGLELLAYFRNRAPLDDSGMPKDRFSAEMPDATLATLKIQPSEPRDSAVYFCASEGQPQHFGDGTRLSIL.

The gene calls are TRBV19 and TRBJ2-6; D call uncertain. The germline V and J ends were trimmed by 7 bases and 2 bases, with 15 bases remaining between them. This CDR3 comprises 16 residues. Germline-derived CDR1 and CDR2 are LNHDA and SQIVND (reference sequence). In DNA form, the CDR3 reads TGTGCCAGTAACCGGTGGAGAGGAACTGGGGCCAACGTCCTGACTTTC. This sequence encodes CASNRWRGTGANVLTF.

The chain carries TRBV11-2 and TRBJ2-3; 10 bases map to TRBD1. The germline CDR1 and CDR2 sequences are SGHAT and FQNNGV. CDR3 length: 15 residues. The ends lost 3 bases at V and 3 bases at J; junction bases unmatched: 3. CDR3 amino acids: CASSFWTGGTDTQYF. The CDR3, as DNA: TGTGCCAGCAGCTTTTGGACAGGGGGAACAGATACGCAGTATTTT.

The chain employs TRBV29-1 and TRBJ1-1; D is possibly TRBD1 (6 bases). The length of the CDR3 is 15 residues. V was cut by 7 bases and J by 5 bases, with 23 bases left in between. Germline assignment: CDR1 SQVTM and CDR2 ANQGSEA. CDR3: CSGHLSGGAGTEAFF. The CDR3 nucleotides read TGCAGCGGACACCTCTCTGGGGGCGCTGGGACTGAAGCTTTCTTT.

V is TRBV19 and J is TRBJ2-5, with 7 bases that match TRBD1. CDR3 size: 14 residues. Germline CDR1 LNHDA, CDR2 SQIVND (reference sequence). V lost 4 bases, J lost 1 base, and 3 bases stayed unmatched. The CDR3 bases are TGTGCCAGTAGTAAAGGGGACAGCCAAGAGACCCAGTACTTC. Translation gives CASSKGDSQETQYF.

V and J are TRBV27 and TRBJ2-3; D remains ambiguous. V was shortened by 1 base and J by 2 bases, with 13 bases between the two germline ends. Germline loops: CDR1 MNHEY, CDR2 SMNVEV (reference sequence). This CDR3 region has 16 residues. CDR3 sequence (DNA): TGTGCCAGCAGTTTATTTGCGGTAGAAGTCACAGATACGCAGTATTTT. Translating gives CASSLFAVEVTDTQYF.